This T cell receptor (beta chain) stems from a study of CD8 T cells in Susac syndrome. Trimming removed 2 bases at V and 6 bases at J, with 8 bases between. Germline V gene data show CDR1 as GTSNPN and CDR2 as SVGIG (reference sequence). The CDR3 is made up of 13 amino acids. After extraction with the RNeasy kit, 0.5 to 1 ug of the RNA was reverse transcribed using random hexamers. With immunoSEQ multiplex PCR, TCR beta CDR3 was amplified across 54 Vbeta and 13 Jbeta. TCRdb re-derived calls from the immunoSEQ multiplex PCR reads in MiXCR, one entry per CDR3 protein. Of roughly 120,000 distinct CDR3 sequences listed, roughly 94% were seen once; the top ten hold about 0.098%. Broader study findings: Acknowledgment was made by the study that its TCR sequencing and HLA analysis involved a relatively small number of individuals.

TEMRA cells were enriched by FACS, while CD8+ and CD4+ T cells were obtained through a negative isolation that was performed magnetically. As regards this clonotype: What it binds is not known.

The TCR comes from a human donor in good health. The sequencing input was CD4+ T cells from PBMCs. The chain has TRBV30 and TRBJ1-6; unclear D gene. Here the CDR3 DNA reads TGTGCCTGGAGTCTAGACATTAATTCACCCCTCCACTTT. Amino acids: CAWSLDINSPLHF.